This TCR beta chain derives from a study of identical twins. Trimming removed 5 bases from V and 7 bases from J, with 15 bases in between. Germline V gives CDR1 SQVTM, CDR2 ANQGSEA. CDR3 length: 13 amino acids. It was template switching that added a universal primer site, and there were unique molecular identifiers on the cDNA. TCRdb called the 5' RACE reads again in MiXCR, with one record for every CDR3 protein. The data contain 200,000 to 250,000 distinct CDR3 sequences, 6.5% to 8% of them seen just once; the ten biggest clones take up about 14%. This clonotype was seen repeatedly, ten times or more. Its specificity is unknown. Findings and limits, study-wide: Insertions ran lower in abundant cord blood beta clonotypes, though not in memory repertoires. Sharing of beta out-of-frame sequences by twins showed a weaker excess.

These data were also filed under a second study, of T cells expressing NK-cell markers.

This chain connects TRBV29-1 to TRBJ2-4; D is possibly TRBD2 (7 bases). The TCR sequence derives from a woman aged 18-35 years in good health. The sample taken for sequencing was CD8+ T cells sorted from blood. DNA of the CDR3: TGCAGCGTTCCCGCGAGGGGGGGGAACATTCAGTACTTC. Translated: CSVPARGGNIQYF.